This passage covers 15 T cell receptor beta chains from one sample sequenced in a study of T-cell reconstitution after alpha-beta-depleted transplantation in children. Preparation of the TCRbeta library used unique molecular identifiers. TCRdb passed the PCR reads through MiXCR, listing each CDR3 protein once. The sample includes over 550,000 distinct CDR3 sequences, approximately 10% of them seen just once. This specimen consisted of PBMCs from the stem cell graft donor, obtained from the stem cell graft. These receptor sequences come from a human donor who donated a stem cell graft to a child with acute myeloid leukemia.

This clonotype came up a few times. The chain joins TRBV11-2 to TRBJ1-1, with D maybe TRBD1 (5 bases). The germline V and J ends were trimmed by 6 bases and 3 bases, with 11 bases remaining between them. Looked up from germline, CDR1 is SGHAT and CDR2 is FQNNGV. The CDR3 contains 13 residues. The DNA of the CDR3 is TGTGCCAGCAGTTCCGCAGGGTACACTGAAGCTTTCTTT. This gives the protein CASSSAGYTEAFF.

V usage is TRBV4-3 and J usage is TRBJ2-5; weak D call: TRBD2 (5 bases). This CDR3 is 16 amino acids long. V lost 1 base and J 5 bases, leaving 17 bases between the germline ends. Germline CDR1 LGHNA, CDR2 YSLEER. This CDR3 reads CASSQGLRSEVETQYF. The CDR3 DNA reads as TGCGCCAGCAGCCAAGGACTAAGGAGTGAGGTGGAGACCCAGTACTTC.

This clonotype appeared a few times. The rearrangement links TRBV4-2 to TRBJ2-3; no definite D call. Germline V gives CDR1 LGHNA, CDR2 YNFKEQ. Between the trimmed V and J ends, which lost 1 base and 6 bases, there was a span of 8 bases. The CDR3 extends over 13 amino acids. The CDR3 region is CASSQGFRDTQYF. Here the CDR3 DNA reads TGTGCCAGCAGCCAAGGCTTCCGGGATACGCAGTATTTT.

The chain employs TRBV29-1 and TRBJ2-7, with D tentatively TRBD2 (6 bases). V was clipped by 2 bases and J by 6 bases, with 20 bases between them. The CDR3 is 15 amino acids. Per germline, CDR1 SQVTM and CDR2 ANQGSEA. This chain's CDR3 is CSVEPTGGLDREQYF. The CDR3 DNA reads as TGCAGCGTTGAACCGACCGGGGGACTGGACCGCGAGCAGTACTTC.

The chain is built from TRBV23-1 and TRBJ2-6; TRBD1 matches 7 bases. TRBV23-1 is an ORF, with its function uncertain. The V and J ends lost 2 bases and 0 bases, in that order; junction bases with no gene match: 13. The CDR3 spans 20 residues. CDR3 amino acids: CASSQIPGGISLSGANVLTF. DNA for the CDR3: TGCGCCAGCAGTCAAATTCCAGGGGGAATTTCCCTCTCTGGGGCCAACGTCCTGACTTTC.

The chain couples TRBV7-9 to TRBJ2-4; D might be TRBD2 (5 bases). Trimming took 1 base from V and 1 from J, leaving 14 bases between them. Germline V gene data show CDR1 as SEHNR and CDR2 as FQNEAQ (reference sequence). The CDR3 consists of 17 residues. The CDR3 bases are TGTGCCAGCAGCTTAGAAGGCCTAGCTGCGGCCAAAAACATTCAGTACTTC. This translates into CASSLEGLAAAKNIQYF.

This clonotype was picked up a small number of times. The genes are TRBV5-1 and TRBJ2-7, with 9 nucleotides matching TRBD1. The CDR3 covers 17 residues. CDR1 SGHRS and CDR2 YFSETQ come from the germline V gene. V gave up 0 bases and J gave up 1 base; unmatched junction bases: 8. CDR3 DNA sequence: TGCGCCAGCAGCTTGGCCGGACAGGGGACCTCTTCCTACGAGCAGTACTTC. Amino acid sequence: CASSLAGQGTSSYEQYF. Combining the CDR3 with reference TRBV5-1 and TRBJ2-7 gives the whole variable domain KAGVTQTPRYLIKTRGQQVTLSCSPISGHRSVSWYQQTPGQGLQFLFEYFSETQRNKGNFPGRFSGRQFSNSRSEMNVSTLELGDSALYLCASSLAGQGTSSYEQYFGPGTRLTVT.

Many counts were recorded for this clonotype. The rearrangement joins TRBV25-1 to TRBJ2-7; D gene unclear. The CDR3 loop spans 14 amino acids. Between the trimmed V and J ends, which lost 3 bases and 0 bases, there was a span of 9 bases. Germline V CDR1 and CDR2: MGHDK, SYGVNS. CDR3 in amino acids: CASSDPRSSYEQYF. CDR3 bases: TGTGCCAGCAGTGATCCGAGGAGCTCCTACGAGCAGTACTTC.

A word on this clonotype: The junction departs from the called germline gene at one end, perhaps through a read error. V and J are TRBV5-4 and TRBJ2-2; possibly TRBD1 for D (5 bases). Germline CDR1 reads SGHNT; CDR2 reads YYREEE (reference sequence). The CDR3 is made up of 15 amino acids. The CDR3 DNA sequence: TGTGCCATCAGCTTGGGGCCCCTCGCCTCCGGGGAGCTGTTTTTT. Its protein product is CAISLGPLASGELFF. The complete variable domain, with remaining parts taken from reference TRBV5-4 and TRBJ2-2, reads ETGVTQSPTHLIKTRGQQVTLRCSSQSGHNTVSWYQQALGQGPQFIFQYYREEENGRGNFPPRFSGLQFPNYSSELNVNALELDDSALYLCAISLGPLASGELFFGEGSRLTVL.

This clonotype was observed many times. The rearrangement links TRBV12-3 or TRBV12-4 to TRBJ2-1; 10 nucleotides align to TRBD2. V dropped 6 bases and J dropped 6; count of bases not matched to a gene: 11. This CDR3 has 16 amino acids. Here the CDR3 reads CASSPTLAGGFNEQFF. The CDR3 bases are TGTGCCAGCAGCCCAACCTTAGCGGGAGGTTTCAATGAGCAGTTCTTC.

DNA for the CDR3: TGCAGTGGCTTCGAGGGGACCCTCTCCTACGAGCAGTACTTC. Translated: CSGFEGTLSYEQYF. The rearrangement links TRBV20-1 to TRBJ2-7, with D perhaps matching TRBD1 or TRBD2 (5 bases each). Trimming stripped 7 bases from V and 0 bases from J, with 16 bases between. The germline V gene encodes CDR1 DFQATT and CDR2 SNEGSKA (reference sequence). The CDR3 totals 14 residues.

This clonotype was detected many times. This rearrangement joins TRBV12-3 or TRBV12-4 to TRBJ2-2, with 7 bases identical to TRBD2. The CDR3 totals 12 residues. V lost 6 bases, J lost 6 bases, and 1 base stayed unmatched. In nucleotides, the CDR3 is TGTGCCAGCAGACGGGAGGCCGGGGAGCTGTTTTTT. Residues: CASRREAGELFF.

V is TRBV24-1 and J is TRBJ2-3, with TRBD2 identical over 12 bases. Germline V gene sequence: CDR1 KGHDR, CDR2 SFDVKD. The CDR3 consists of 16 residues. Trimming at V came to 4 bases and at J to 4 bases, leaving 5 bases not matched to a gene. CDR3 bases: TGTGCCACCAGTGACTCGACTAGCGGGAGTCCAGATACGCAGTATTTT. Encoded protein: CATSDSTSGSPDTQYF.

Concerning this clonotype itself: Its ends do not fully match the called genes, so a read error is possible. The V and J genes are TRBV20-1 and TRBJ1-1, with a weak D call TRBD1 (6 bases). The CDR3 has 14 residues. Germline V gene data show CDR1 as DFQATT and CDR2 as SNEGSKA (reference sequence). The CDR3 sequence is CNASVGQMNTEAFF. CDR3 bases: TGCAATGCTAGCGTAGGACAGATGAACACTGAAGCTTTCTTT.

This clonotype has only a few counts. The chain uses TRBV29-1 and TRBJ2-7; no clear D. Per germline, CDR1 SQVTM and CDR2 ANQGSEA. The CDR3 sequence is 11 residues long. The ends were cut back, 0 bases at V and 6 bases at J, with 6 bases in the middle. CDR3: CSVEEGIEQYF. The CDR3 DNA is TGCAGCGTTGAAGAAGGGATCGAGCAGTACTTC.